One and the same sample provided the 32 T cell receptor beta chains below, sequenced in a study of OX40 agonist ivuxolimab in advanced cancers. Sequenced by immunoSEQ multiplex PCR; TCRdb stores in-frame clones only, minus some. Among 50,000 to 80,000 clones, roughly 81% were seen once, and the ten largest hold 9.8%. Sample: CD4+ or CD8+ T cells sorted from blood, taken in a trial of the OX40 agonist ivuxolimab. The receptor source for this set is an adult with an advanced solid tumor such as melanoma, head and neck, liver or kidney cancer.

The chain employs TRBV7-2 and TRBJ1-1; D not certain. The CDR3 has 13 amino acids. V gave up 5 bases and J gave up 0 bases, with 7 bases separating them. The V gene's germline CDR1 is SGHTA and CDR2 FQGNSA. The CDR3 region is CASSQALNTEAFF. The CDR3, as DNA: TGTGCCAGCAGCCAGGCCCTGAACACTGAAGCTTTCTTT.

This chain connects TRBV5-1 to TRBJ2-1; possible D gene TRBD2, 5 bases. CDR1 and CDR2 from the germline V gene are SGHRS and YFSETQ. The CDR3 loop spans 16 amino acids. V was trimmed by 4 bases and J by 0 bases, leaving 14 bases between them. The CDR3 loop reads CASSASGVGSYNEQFF. In DNA form, the CDR3 reads TGCGCCAGCAGCGCGAGCGGAGTAGGCTCCTACAATGAGCAGTTCTTC.

This chain uses TRBV11-2 with TRBJ2-3; D may be TRBD2 (5 bases). Trimming stripped 0 bases from V and 8 bases from J, with 9 bases between. Germline V lookup: CDR1 SGHAT, CDR2 FQNNGV. The CDR3 is 13 amino acids. The CDR3 nucleotides read TGTGCCAGCAGCTTAGATACACGGGGTACGCAGTATTTT. This translates into CASSLDTRGTQYF. The full variable domain, completed using reference TRBV11-2 and TRBJ2-3, is EAGVAQSPRYKIIEKRQSVAFWCNPISGHATLYWYQQILGQGPKLLIQFQNNGVVDDSQLPKDRFSAERLKGVDSTLKIQPAKLEDSAVYLCASSLDTRGTQYFGPGTRLTVL.

The chain carries TRBV18 and TRBJ1-5; 9 bases agree with TRBD1. Per the germline V gene, CDR1 is KGHSH and CDR2 is LQKENI. V shed 5 bases and J 6 bases; nucleotides not matched to a gene: 8. The CDR3 sequence is 15 residues long. The CDR3 is CASSSGQGRTQPQHF. For the CDR3, the DNA is TGTGCCAGCTCATCCGGACAGGGGAGAACTCAGCCCCAGCATTTT.

The chain joins TRBV11-3 to TRBJ1-2; no firm D call. Trimming pared 2 bases from V and 7 bases from J, leaving 17 bases between. There are 15 residues in the CDR3. Germline CDR1 reads SGHNT; CDR2 reads YENEEA. The CDR3 sequence is CASSLYEGFAGGYTF. The CDR3 bases are TGTGCCAGCAGCTTATATGAGGGTTTCGCCGGTGGCTACACCTTC.

The gene calls are TRBV6-1 and TRBJ1-1, with a tentative D call TRBD1 (5 bases). The ends were cut back, 6 bases at V and 2 bases at J, with 16 bases in the middle. Germline V gene lookup returns CDR1 MNHNS and CDR2 SASEGT. CDR3 size: 15 residues. The CDR3 sequence: CASRLPGGGNTEAFF. Written as DNA, the CDR3 is TGTGCCAGCAGGCTACCCGGCGGGGGTAACACTGAAGCTTTCTTT.

The chain couples TRBV5-4 to TRBJ1-2; 10 bases map to TRBD1. From germline, CDR1 is SGHNT and CDR2 YYREEE (reference sequence). This CDR3 region has 14 residues. V gave up 0 bases and J gave up 6 bases; unmatched junction bases: 2. Here the CDR3 reads CASSLVGTGDGYTF. CDR3 DNA: TGTGCCAGCAGCTTGGTGGGGACAGGGGATGGCTACACCTTC. The variable domain in full, with the rest retrieved from reference TRBV5-4 and TRBJ1-2, is ETGVTQSPTHLIKTRGQQVTLRCSSQSGHNTVSWYQQALGQGPQFIFQYYREEENGRGNFPPRFSGLQFPNYSSELNVNALELDDSALYLCASSLVGTGDGYTFGSGTRLTVV.

The chain joins TRBV7-2 to TRBJ1-5; possible D gene TRBD1, 6 bases. Between the trimmed V and J ends, which lost 1 base and 5 bases, there was a span of 12 bases. Germline V gives CDR1 SGHTA, CDR2 FQGNSA. This CDR3 comprises 15 residues. The CDR3 DNA sequence: TGTGCCAGCAGCTTAGTGGGGGCGCCGCATCAGCCCCAGCATTTT. Translated: CASSLVGAPHQPQHF.

The gene calls are TRBV5-4 and TRBJ2-1, with a tentative D call TRBD2 (6 bases). Germline V gene data show CDR1 as SGHNT and CDR2 as YYREEE (reference sequence). Trimming pared 4 bases from V and 0 bases from J, leaving 14 bases between. The CDR3 is 16 residues long. Written as DNA, the CDR3 is TGTGCCAGCAGCCATAGCGTGGGGGGCTCCTACAATGAGCAGTTCTTC. This codes for CASSHSVGGSYNEQFF.

V usage is TRBV18 and J usage is TRBJ1-2; D is unresolved. V shed 3 bases and J shed 0 bases, with 14 bases lying between them. CDR1 is KGHSH, CDR2 LQKENI, per germline. The CDR3 totals 16 residues. Here the CDR3 reads CASSPRAAQTNYGYTF. The CDR3 DNA follows: TGTGCCAGCTCACCTAGGGCAGCCCAAACTAACTATGGCTACACCTTC.

The chain recombines TRBV2 with TRBJ2-7; 8 bases are a match to TRBD2. Per germline, CDR1 SNHLY and CDR2 FYNNEI. The V gene end was trimmed by 8 bases and the J gene end by 3 bases; junction bases not matched to a gene: 3. The CDR3 loop spans 12 amino acids. The CDR3 loop reads CASLGTSYEQYF. CDR3 in DNA: TGTGCCAGCCTTGGGACTAGCTACGAGCAGTACTTC. The full variable domain, in which reference TRBV2 and TRBJ2-7 provide the parts outside the CDR3, is EPEVTQTPSHQVTQMGQEVILRCVPISNHLYFYWYRQILGQKVEFLVSFYNNEISEKSEIFDDQFSVERPDGSNFTLKIRSTKLEDSAMYFCASLGTSYEQYFGPGTRLTVT.

The rearrangement links TRBV5-4 to TRBJ1-2; D ambiguous. The CDR3 spans 14 residues. Deletions cut 0 bases from V and 5 bases from J, with 11 bases between. Germline CDR1 reads SGHNT; CDR2 reads YYREEE (reference sequence). CDR3 DNA sequence: TGTGCCAGCAGCTTGGTGGCAGGAGGGTATGGCTACACCTTC. This translates into CASSLVAGGYGYTF.

This rearrangement joins TRBV4-2 to TRBJ2-1; tentatively, D is TRBD1 or TRBD2 (6 bases each). The V gene lost 4 bases and the J gene lost 5 bases, with 15 bases spanning the gap. The CDR3 covers 15 residues. Germline-derived CDR1 and CDR2 are LGHNA and YNFKEQ. The CDR3 reads CASSLRAGEDNEQFF. The CDR3 DNA follows: TGTGCCAGCAGCCTCAGGGCAGGGGAGGACAATGAGCAGTTCTTC.

V gene TRBV7-2 combines with J gene TRBJ2-7, with D perhaps assigned TRBD1 or TRBD2 (5 bases each). Trimming cost V 5 bases and J 2 bases, with 13 bases left between them. This CDR3 has 14 amino acids. The germline V gene has CDR1 SGHTA and CDR2 FQGNSA. CDR3 sequence: CASSQKGPTYEQYF. As DNA, the CDR3 is TGTGCCAGCAGCCAAAAGGGACCGACCTACGAGCAGTACTTC.

This chain uses TRBV28 with TRBJ2-7; D is undetermined. The V end lost 3 bases, the J end lost 1 base, and 7 bases lay between the germline ends. Germline V gene lookup returns CDR1 MDHEN and CDR2 SYDVKM. CDR3 length equals 13 residues. The CDR3 DNA is TGTGCCAGCAGTTTGGCGGTATCCTACGAGCAGTACTTC. Translation gives CASSLAVSYEQYF.

This clone was counted between two and nine times. The J gene is TRBJ1-6, the V gene TRBV11-3; D not certain. The V end was cut by 0 bases, the J end by 7 bases, with 4 bases between. Germline CDR1 SGHNT, CDR2 YENEEA. The CDR3 contains 13 residues. In DNA, the CDR3 is TGTGCCAGCAGCTTAGATCGGAATTCACCCCTCCACTTT. Translating gives CASSLDRNSPLHF.

This clone was observed many times. This sample includes further DNA sequences coding for the same CDR3. V gene TRBV7-6 combines with J gene TRBJ2-1; maybe TRBD1 (5 bases). With 1 base removed from V and 10 bases from J, the gap between germline ends came to 11 bases. The CDR3 consists of 13 residues. Germline assignment: CDR1 SGHVS and CDR2 FNYEAQ. The CDR3 DNA follows: TGTGCCAGCAGCTTAGTAGGGGCCGGGGAGCAGTTCTTC. This encodes CASSLVGAGEQFF.

This chain links TRBV15 with TRBJ1-1, with 9 bases that match TRBD1. Trimming at V came to 7 bases and at J to 2 bases, leaving 5 bases not matched to a gene. CDR3 length equals 14 residues. The germline V gene has CDR1 LNHNV and CDR2 YYDKDF (reference sequence). CDR3 in DNA: TGTGCCACCAAGACGGACAGGGGAAACACTGAAGCTTTCTTT. This encodes CATKTDRGNTEAFF.

The chain is built from TRBV5-6 and TRBJ2-1; weak D call: TRBD2 (5 bases). Trimming pared 3 bases from V and 5 bases from J, leaving 12 bases between. Germline loops: CDR1 SGHDT, CDR2 YYEEEE. The CDR3 covers 14 residues. The CDR3 coding sequence is TGTGCCAGCAGCTCGGGATATGAGGACAATGAGCAGTTCTTC. It encodes CASSSGYEDNEQFF.

This rearrangement joins TRBV19 to TRBJ1-2; 10 bases align to TRBD1. The CDR3 has 14 amino acids. Germline V gene data show CDR1 as LNHDA and CDR2 as SQIVND (reference sequence). The V gene end was trimmed by 5 bases and the J gene end by 7 bases; junction bases not matched to a gene: 7. The CDR3 region is CASSPDRGRFGYTF. In DNA form, the CDR3 reads TGTGCCAGTAGTCCAGACAGGGGGCGATTTGGCTACACCTTC.

The V gene is TRBV4-1, the J gene TRBJ1-1, with D possibly being TRBD1 (5 bases). The CDR3 has 16 amino acids. Germline CDR1 and CDR2: MGHRA and YSYEKL. Trimming removed 4 bases from V and 0 bases from J, with 15 bases in between. In DNA form, the CDR3 reads TGCGCCAGCAGCCCCGATGTGGGGCTCTTGAACACTGAAGCTTTCTTT. Translation gives CASSPDVGLLNTEAFF.

This clone was counted many times. CDR3 DNA: TGTGCCAGCAGCGTAGTGGAGGGCACTGAAGCTTTCTTT. It specifies CASSVVEGTEAFF. The rearrangement uses TRBV9 and TRBJ1-1; D gene uncertain. Trimming removed 0 bases at V and 4 bases at J, with 7 bases between. Germline V gene lookup returns CDR1 SGDLS and CDR2 YYNGEE. The CDR3 spans 13 residues.

The chain has TRBV6-5 and TRBJ1-6; D is unresolved. The V gene lost 5 bases and the J gene lost 5 bases, with 10 bases spanning the gap. The CDR3 length is 14 residues. Per germline, CDR1 MNHEY and CDR2 SVGAGI. The chain's CDR3 is CASSDPQHNSPLHF. The CDR3 region has the DNA TGTGCCAGCAGTGACCCACAGCATAATTCACCCCTCCACTTT.

This rearrangement joins TRBV7-3 to TRBJ2-5, with 10 bases fitting TRBD1. V trimming: 5 bases; J trimming: 4 bases; junction bases outside the gene matches: 10. The CDR3 contains 16 residues. Germline CDR1 is SGHTA and CDR2 is FQGTGA. The DNA of the CDR3 is TGTGCCAGCAGCAAGACAGGGGGCTTAAGCGGAGAGACCCAGTACTTC. Its protein product is CASSKTGGLSGETQYF.

V and J are TRBV6-6 and TRBJ1-1, with D possibly matching TRBD1 (6 bases). The CDR3 runs to 13 residues. The germline CDR1 and CDR2 sequences are MNHNY and SVGAGI (reference sequence). The V gene lost 6 bases and the J gene lost 3 bases, with 11 bases spanning the gap. The DNA of the CDR3 is TGTGCCAGCAGGGGGGGGGCTGACACTGAAGCTTTCTTT. Translation: CASRGGADTEAFF.

The chain employs TRBV6-5 and TRBJ1-1; 8 bases are a match to TRBD1. There are 14 residues in the CDR3. Germline lookup yields CDR1 MNHEY and CDR2 SVGAGI. V lost 4 bases and J lost 2; bases outside the gene matches: 3. The CDR3 region is CASSLTGENTEAFF. The CDR3 DNA reads as TGTGCCAGCAGTTTGACAGGGGAAAACACTGAAGCTTTCTTT.

Note on this clone: The junction does not match germline at one end; this may be a read error. This chain connects TRBV7-7 to TRBJ2-5; D may be TRBD2 (5 bases). Germline-derived CDR1 and CDR2 are SSHAT and FNYEAQ (reference sequence). This CDR3 region has 14 residues. CDR3 sequence reads: CASSLAQVQETQYF. The CDR3 DNA reads TGTGCTAGCAGCTTAGCGCAGGTCCAAGAGACCCAGTACTTC.

This clone was recorded only once. The rearrangement joins TRBV9 to TRBJ1-1; 7 positions agree with TRBD1. The length of the CDR3 is 14 residues. Germline V lookup: CDR1 SGDLS, CDR2 YYNGEE. Trimming removed 1 base from V and 4 bases from J; junction bases left unmatched: 4. The CDR3 nucleotides read TGTGCCAGCAGCGTATCGACAGGGACCACTGAAGCTTTCTTT. Protein: CASSVSTGTTEAFF.

The chain combines TRBV6-5 with TRBJ1-1; D remains ambiguous. The CDR3 has 15 residues. V lost 0 bases and J 1 base, leaving 9 bases between the germline ends. CDR1 and CDR2 (germline): MNHEY, SVGAGI. CDR3 sequence reads: CASSYSNLGNTEAFF. CDR3 nucleotides: TGTGCCAGCAGTTACTCGAATCTTGGGAACACTGAAGCTTTCTTT.

CDR3 region: CASSSQGAGQPQHF. As DNA, the CDR3 is TGTGCCAGCTCATCACAGGGGGCCGGTCAGCCCCAGCATTTT. The V gene is TRBV18, the J gene TRBJ1-5, with 9 bases that match TRBD1. The germline V gene encodes CDR1 KGHSH and CDR2 LQKENI. J gave up 6 bases and V 5 bases, and 5 bases lay outside the gene matches. The CDR3 is made up of 14 amino acids.

This clone occurred once. The chain combines TRBV2 with TRBJ2-7; 10 bases agree with TRBD2. With 6 bases clipped from V and 6 bases from J, the junction kept 11 bases outside the gene matches. The CDR3 consists of 15 residues. The germline CDR1 and CDR2 sequences are SNHLY and FYNNEI. CDR3 loop: CASRSTLAGEGEQYF. The CDR3 nucleotides read TGTGCCAGCAGAAGTACCCTAGCGGGAGAAGGCGAGCAGTACTTC. Complete variable domain (other parts from reference TRBV2 and TRBJ2-7): EPEVTQTPSHQVTQMGQEVILRCVPISNHLYFYWYRQILGQKVEFLVSFYNNEISEKSEIFDDQFSVERPDGSNFTLKIRSTKLEDSAMYFCASRSTLAGEGEQYFGPGTRLTVT.

This chain joins TRBV11-1 and TRBJ1-2; 7 bases agree with TRBD1. V shed 5 bases, J shed 3 bases, and the junction held 3 bases outside the gene matches. Germline V CDR1 and CDR2: SGHAT, FQDESV (reference sequence). The CDR3 spans 13 residues. CDR3 residues: CASSGGQYYGYTF. CDR3 in DNA: TGTGCCAGCAGCGGGGGACAGTACTATGGCTACACCTTC.